The entry below describes one T cell receptor beta chain. As yet, its antigen is unknown. The assay was carried out at the deep level. Data came from immunoSEQ multiplex PCR; TCRdb stores just in-frame clones and leaves some out. The data show about 2 million clones, roughly 94% seen once. The data were taken from a study of shared clonotypes between healthy human individuals. About the study: Three CD4 naive, three CD4 memory, two CD8 naive and one CD8 memory plate were used per donor.

Study results and caveats: Inspection by rarefaction showed sorted-subset sequencing to be incomplete despite large depth.

The sequencing input was naive CD4+ T cells sorted from blood. Subset described: CD45RA+ positively selected. The TCR originated in a man aged 18 to 29 in good health.

The CDR3 sequence: CASSPEGTNYGYTF. The CDR3, as DNA: TGCGCCAGCAGCCCGGAGGGAACTAACTATGGCTACACCTTC. The chain carries TRBV5-1 and TRBJ1-2; D not resolved. The CDR3 covers 14 residues. From germline, CDR1 is SGHRS and CDR2 YFSETQ. V was clipped by 4 bases and J by 0 bases, with 10 bases between them.